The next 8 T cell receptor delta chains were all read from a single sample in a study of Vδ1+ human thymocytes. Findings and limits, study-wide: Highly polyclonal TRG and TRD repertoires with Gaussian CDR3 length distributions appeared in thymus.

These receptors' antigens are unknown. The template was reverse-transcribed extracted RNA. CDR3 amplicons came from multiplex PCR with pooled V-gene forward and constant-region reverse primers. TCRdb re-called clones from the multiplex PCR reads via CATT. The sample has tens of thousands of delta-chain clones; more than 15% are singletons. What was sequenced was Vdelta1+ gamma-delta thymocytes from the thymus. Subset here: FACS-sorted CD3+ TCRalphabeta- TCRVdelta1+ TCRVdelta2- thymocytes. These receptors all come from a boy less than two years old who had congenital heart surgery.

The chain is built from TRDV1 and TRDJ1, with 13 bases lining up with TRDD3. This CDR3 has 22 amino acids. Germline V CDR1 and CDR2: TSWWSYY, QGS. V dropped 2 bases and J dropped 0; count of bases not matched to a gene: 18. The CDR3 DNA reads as TGTGCTCTTGGGGAATCTAGGTCGTACTGGGGGATACGCCGGTTGTACACCGATAAACTCATCTTT. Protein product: CALGESRSYWGIRRLYTDKLIF.

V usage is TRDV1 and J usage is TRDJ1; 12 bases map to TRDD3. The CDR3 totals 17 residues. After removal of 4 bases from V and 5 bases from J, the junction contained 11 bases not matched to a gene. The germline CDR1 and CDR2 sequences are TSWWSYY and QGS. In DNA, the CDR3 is TGTGCTCTTGGGGTTAACATAAGACTGGGGGATACTGATAAACTCATCTTT. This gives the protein CALGVNIRLGDTDKLIF.

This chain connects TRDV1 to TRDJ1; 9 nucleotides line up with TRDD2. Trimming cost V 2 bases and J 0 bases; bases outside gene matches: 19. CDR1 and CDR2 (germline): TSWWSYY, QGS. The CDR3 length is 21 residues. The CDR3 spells CALGEGLPTPYWGSYTDKLIF. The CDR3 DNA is TGTGCTCTTGGGGAAGGCCTTCCTACGCCGTACTGGGGATCGTACACCGATAAACTCATCTTT.

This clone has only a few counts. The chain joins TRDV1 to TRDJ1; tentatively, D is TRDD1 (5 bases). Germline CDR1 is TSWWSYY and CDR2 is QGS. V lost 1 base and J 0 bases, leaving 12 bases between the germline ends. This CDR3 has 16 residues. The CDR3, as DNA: TGTGCTCTTGGGGAACGCCCCAGGAAATACACCGATAAACTCATCTTT. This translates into CALGERPRKYTDKLIF.

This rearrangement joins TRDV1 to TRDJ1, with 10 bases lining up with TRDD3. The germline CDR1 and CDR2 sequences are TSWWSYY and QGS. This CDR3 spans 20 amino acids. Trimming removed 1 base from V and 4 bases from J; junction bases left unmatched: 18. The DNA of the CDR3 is TGTGCTCTTGGGGAACGCACCTACGGGCTGGGGGATAAGCGGGGCGATAAACTCATCTTT. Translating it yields CALGERTYGLGDKRGDKLIF.

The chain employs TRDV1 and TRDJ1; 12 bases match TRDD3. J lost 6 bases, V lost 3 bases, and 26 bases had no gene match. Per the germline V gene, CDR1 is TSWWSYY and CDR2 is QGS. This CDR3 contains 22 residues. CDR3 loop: CALGDRGGTTVTGGYCPYKLIF. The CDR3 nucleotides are TGTGCTCTTGGGGATAGGGGTGGTACGACAGTTACTGGGGGATACTGCCCCTATAAACTCATCTTT.

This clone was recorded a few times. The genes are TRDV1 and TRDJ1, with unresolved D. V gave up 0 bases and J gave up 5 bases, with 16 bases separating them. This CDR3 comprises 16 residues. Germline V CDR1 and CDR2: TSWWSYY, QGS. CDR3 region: CALGELRYYERDKLIF. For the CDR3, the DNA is TGTGCTCTTGGGGAACTACGCTACTACGAGAGGGATAAACTCATCTTT.

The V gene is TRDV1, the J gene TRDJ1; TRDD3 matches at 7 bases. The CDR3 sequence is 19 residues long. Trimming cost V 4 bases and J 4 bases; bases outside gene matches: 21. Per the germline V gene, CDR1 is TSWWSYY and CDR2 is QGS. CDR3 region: CALGGRTYTGASLGDKLIF. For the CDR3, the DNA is TGTGCTCTTGGGGGAAGGACTTATACTGGGGCCTCCCTGGGCGATAAACTCATCTTT.